This paragraph reports one T cell receptor (beta chain). Its antigen is unidentified. Nobody among the patients had been given any treatment before thyroid surgery. TCRdb re-processed the PCR reads through MiXCR. Of 30,000 to 35,000 clones listed, about 31% are singletons. The sample originates from a study of metastatic and nonmetastatic thyroid tumors. Looking at the study overall: Across peripheral blood and tumor or nodule tissue samples taken from malignant and benign thyroid patients, the repertoires were compared with one another. Findings and caveats of the study: Reports indicated that malignant thyroid tumors showed significantly higher TCR beta diversity than benign nodules did, in blood and tumor.

Between the trimmed V and J ends, which lost 5 bases and 0 bases, there was a span of 14 bases. The CDR3 length is 14 residues. Germline V lookup: CDR1 DFQATT, CDR2 SNEGSKA (reference sequence). The chain couples TRBV20-1 to TRBJ2-7; tentative D call: TRBD1 (6 bases). Sample: blood. The clonotype was recovered from a female donor with papillary thyroid cancer or a benign thyroid nodule (not recorded which). Some clones in this sample may be carry-over from other donors' samples. CDR3 amino acids: CSAPVRQDSYEQYF. CDR3 bases: TGCAGTGCTCCGGTCAGACAGGACTCCTACGAGCAGTACTTC.